One and the same sample provided the 4 T cell receptor beta chains below, sequenced in a study of blood T cell repertoires in COVID-19. Using immunoSEQ multiplex PCR, the repertoire was profiled, and TCRdb retains in-frame clones only, with some absent. The sample holds roughly 500,000 clones, roughly 90% seen once. Input material: PBMCs or T cells enriched from blood (not recorded which). Receptors originate from a woman between 40 and 50 years old who had recovered from COVID-19.

CDR3: CSGGGTTEQFF. The CDR3 nucleotides read TGCAGTGGGGGCGGGACTACTGAGCAGTTCTTC. The chain carries TRBV20-1 and TRBJ2-1; 7 nucleotides align to TRBD2. The V segment lost 7 bases and the J segment 9 bases; nucleotides outside the gene matches: 6. Germline-derived CDR1 and CDR2 are DFQATT and SNEGSKA (reference sequence). CDR3 length: 11 amino acids.

The chain employs TRBV5-1 and TRBJ1-3, with D unclear. CDR1 is SGHRS, CDR2 YFSETQ, per germline. The CDR3 sequence is 12 residues long. V lost 4 bases to trimming and J lost 4 bases, with 6 bases between them. CDR3 region: CASSPEGNTIYF. CDR3 nucleotides: TGCGCCAGCAGCCCTGAGGGAAACACCATATATTTT.

The chain carries TRBV6-5 and TRBJ1-2; TRBD1 is a possible D gene (6 bases). Germline assignment: CDR1 MNHEY and CDR2 SVGAGI. There are 15 residues in the CDR3. Deletions cut 6 bases from V and 4 bases from J, with 18 bases between. The CDR3 spells CASSRGPTGLYGYTF. CDR3 sequence (DNA): TGTGCCAGCAGCCGTGGCCCTACAGGGCTCTATGGCTACACCTTC.

The chain joins TRBV4-3 to TRBJ2-1, with D possibly being TRBD1 (6 bases). Germline CDR1 reads LGHNA; CDR2 reads YSLEER. The CDR3 covers 15 residues. Trimming shortened V by 0 bases and J by 4 bases, and 10 bases separated the two germline ends. Here the CDR3 reads CASSQDWDTYNEQFF. For the CDR3, the DNA is TGCGCCAGCAGCCAAGATTGGGACACATACAATGAGCAGTTCTTC.